Following are 26 T cell receptor beta chains from one sample sequenced in a study of T cells in Graves' hyperthyroidism and ophthalmopathy. TCR beta CDR3 region amplification was performed from RNA transcripts. During a first-round RT-PCR of the TCR CDR3, the HTBI primer set was used. TCRdb re-analysed the multiplex PCR reads in MiXCR, keeping a single row per CDR3 protein. The sample carries around 480,000 distinct CDR3 sequences, roughly 14% recorded once. Sequencing was carried out using blood. These receptors originate from a woman younger than 35 with Graves' hyperthyroidism.

This clonotype was seen only a few times. The chain joins TRBV6-1 to TRBJ2-6, with 11 bases matching TRBD2. Looked up from germline, CDR1 is MNHNS and CDR2 is SASEGT. CDR3 length equals 17 residues. The V gene end was trimmed by 6 bases and the J gene end by 0 bases; junction bases not matched to a gene: 4. CDR3 nucleotide sequence: TGTGCCAGCAGACACGGGACTAGCGGCTCTGGGGCCAACGTCCTGACTTTC. This translates into CASRHGTSGSGANVLTF.

This clonotype has a count of ten or more. The CDR3 loop reads CSVRDSEQETQYF. The CDR3 DNA is TGCAGCGTTAGGGACAGCGAGCAAGAGACCCAGTACTTC. The chain couples TRBV29-1 to TRBJ2-5; TRBD1 matches at 7 bases. CDR3 length: 13 amino acids. Per the germline V gene, CDR1 is SQVTM and CDR2 is ANQGSEA. With 5 bases clipped from V and 2 bases from J, the junction kept 5 bases outside the gene matches. Full variable domain (rest looked up from reference TRBV29-1 and TRBJ2-5): SAVISQKPSRDICQRGTSLTIQCQVDSQVTMMFWYRQQPGQSLTLIATANQGSEATYESGFVIDKFPISRPNLTFSTLTVSNMSPEDSSIYLCSVRDSEQETQYFGPGTRLLVL.

The chain has TRBV10-3 and TRBJ2-1, with 9 bases that match TRBD2. The CDR3 is made up of 17 amino acids. V gave up 6 bases and J gave up 2 bases; unmatched junction bases: 11. Germline-derived CDR1 and CDR2 are ENHRY and SYGVKD. CDR3 amino acids: CAISSGLARSPYNEQFF. In DNA form, the CDR3 reads TGTGCCATCAGCTCGGGACTAGCCCGAAGCCCCTACAATGAGCAGTTCTTC.

This clonotype was detected only a few times. This sequence may be a read error, since a much larger clone differs from it by one base. The V call is TRBV12-3 or TRBV12-4, the J call TRBJ1-4; no reliable D call. The CDR3 runs to 16 residues. DNA of the CDR3: TGTGCCAACAGTTTAGGTCCCAAGGATCCCCATGAAAAACTGTTTTTT. It encodes CANSLGPKDPHEKLFF.

This clonotype occurred many times. The genes are TRBV3-1 and TRBJ1-3; D may be TRBD1 (5 bases). Germline V lookup: CDR1 LGHDT, CDR2 YNNKEL (reference sequence). The V gene lost 4 bases and the J gene lost 6 bases, with 16 bases spanning the gap. The CDR3 sequence is 15 residues long. The CDR3 region has the DNA TGTGCCAGCAGCCTCCCCGGGACGGCAGAAAACACCATATATTTT. It translates to CASSLPGTAENTIYF.

The rearrangement joins TRBV5-1 to TRBJ2-7; 8 bases fit TRBD2. The CDR3 spans 15 residues. The germline CDR1 and CDR2 sequences are SGHRS and YFSETQ. CDR3 sequence (DNA): TGCGCCAGCAGCTTTGGAGCGGGAGACACCTACGAGCCGTACGTC. Protein sequence: CASSFGAGDTYEPYV.

The chain uses TRBV6-1 and TRBJ2-2, with D perhaps matching TRBD1 or TRBD2 (5 bases each). Germline values: CDR1 MNHNS, CDR2 SASEGT. Trimming took 6 bases from V and 5 from J, leaving 13 bases between them. This CDR3 has 14 amino acids. The CDR3 spells CASSIARGTGELFF. The CDR3 nucleotides read TGTGCCAGCAGCATAGCGAGGGGAACCGGGGAGCTGTTTTTT.

This clonotype was observed a handful of times. V is TRBV29-1 and J is TRBJ2-2, with 9 bases that match TRBD2. The CDR3 sequence is 16 residues long. Germline V gene lookup returns CDR1 SQVTM and CDR2 ANQGSEA. Unmatched junction bases numbered 13, after V lost 5 bases and J lost 6 bases. CDR3 loop: CSVLPSGTSHPGELFF. CDR3 in DNA: TGCAGCGTTTTACCGTCCGGGACTAGCCACCCCGGGGAGCTGTTTTTT.

V usage is TRBV12-3 or TRBV12-4 and J usage is TRBJ1-3; D unclear. Trimming stripped 7 bases from V and 2 bases from J, with 12 bases between. This CDR3 has 14 residues. The DNA of the CDR3 is TGTGCCAGCATGGGTGACCAAACTGGAAACACCATATATTTT. Amino acids: CASMGDQTGNTIYF.

The table lists this clonotype with many counts. This sequence joins TRBV11-2 and TRBJ2-1, with 11 nucleotides matching TRBD2. Unmatched junction bases numbered 5, after V lost 5 bases and J lost 2 bases. Germline V gives CDR1 SGHAT, CDR2 FQNNGV. The CDR3 spans 16 residues. The CDR3 DNA is TGTGCCAGCAGCCGGGATAGCGGGAGGGCCTACAATGAGCAGTTCTTC. Protein product: CASSRDSGRAYNEQFF.

This clonotype was seen a few times. The chain recombines TRBV7-2 with TRBJ2-5; possibly TRBD2 for D (6 bases). With 2 bases removed from V and 5 bases from J, the gap between germline ends came to 15 bases. Germline loops: CDR1 SGHTA, CDR2 FQGNSA. The CDR3 is made up of 15 amino acids. The CDR3 protein is CASSLIFAGMETQYF. DNA for the CDR3: TGTGCCAGCAGCTTAATCTTCGCGGGAATGGAGACCCAGTACTTC.

This sequence joins TRBV19 and TRBJ1-1; 9 nucleotides agree with TRBD1. There are 14 residues in the CDR3. Germline V lookup: CDR1 LNHDA, CDR2 SQIVND (reference sequence). V shed 3 bases and J 2 bases; nucleotides not matched to a gene: 1. CDR3 in amino acids: CASSMGQGNTEAFF. CDR3 coding DNA: TGTGCCAGTAGTATGGGACAGGGCAACACTGAAGCTTTCTTT.

This clonotype was detected ten times or more. CDR3 DNA sequence: TGTGCCTGGAGTGGGGACCCCCGAACGGATGAAAAACTGTTTTTT. It is translated as CAWSGDPRTDEKLFF. This chain joins TRBV30 and TRBJ1-4; the D gene is possibly TRBD1 (5 bases). The ends were cut back, 1 base at V and 6 bases at J, with 15 bases in the middle. CDR1 is GTSNPN, CDR2 SVGIG, per germline (reference sequence). The CDR3 sequence is 15 residues long. Full variable domain (missing parts from reference TRBV30 and TRBJ1-4): SQTIHQWPATLVQPVGSPLSLECTVEGTSNPNLYWYRQAAGRGLQLLFYSVGIGQISSEVPQNLSASRPQDRQFILSSKKLLLSDSGFYLCAWSGDPRTDEKLFFGSGTQLSVL.

This clonotype occurred once. CDR3 DNA: TGCGCCAGCAGTGCCGATTTCCTCAACACCGGGGAGCTGTTTTTT. Translation gives CASSADFLNTGELFF. The chain is built from TRBV10-2 and TRBJ2-2; no clear D gene. The germline CDR1 and CDR2 sequences are WSHSY and SAAADI. This CDR3 has 15 residues. Trimming removed 4 bases from V and 2 bases from J, with 11 bases in between.

This clonotype was detected many times. The rearrangement joins TRBV12-3 or TRBV12-4 to TRBJ1-2; D is possibly TRBD1 (5 bases). Deletions cut 7 bases from V and 1 base from J, with 13 bases between. This CDR3 has 14 residues. CDR3 bases: TGTGCCAGCAACCAGGGACTGAATAACTATGGCTACACCTTC. The encoded protein is CASNQGLNNYGYTF.

Points on this clonotype: With a much larger clone just one base away, this may be a read error. The chain joins TRBV19 to TRBJ2-7, with 9 bases aligning to TRBD1. CDR1 and CDR2 from the germline V gene are LNHDA and SQIVND (reference sequence). The CDR3 consists of 13 residues. CDR3 residues: CASSRDREYDQYF. CDR3 coding DNA: TGTGCCAGTAGTCGGGACAGGGAATACGATCAGTACTTC.

The V call is TRBV19, the J call TRBJ1-1, with 10 bases matching TRBD1. Germline CDR1 and CDR2: LNHDA and SQIVND (reference sequence). The CDR3 runs 18 residues. Losses at the gene ends were 0 bases for V and 3 bases for J; bases not matched to a gene: 10. Written as DNA, the CDR3 is TGTGCCAGTAGTATAGAGCGGACAGGGGGTAGTATGGACACTGAAGCTTTCTTT. Protein sequence: CASSIERTGGSMDTEAFF.

This clonotype was recorded at least ten times. The chain joins TRBV11-2 to TRBJ1-2, with TRBD1 matching 11 bases. Germline V gene data show CDR1 as SGHAT and CDR2 as FQNNGV. The CDR3 spans 16 residues. V gave up 5 bases and J gave up 6 bases; unmatched junction bases: 11. DNA of the CDR3: TGTGCCAGCAGCCCAGCAGGGTGGGACAGGGGGAATGGCTACACCTTC. Translated: CASSPAGWDRGNGYTF.

This clonotype has a handful of counts. The gene calls are TRBV5-1 and TRBJ2-5; D unresolved. This CDR3 has 12 amino acids. CDR1 is SGHRS and CDR2 is YFSETQ in the germline V gene. V was clipped by 0 bases and J by 3 bases, with 3 bases between them. The CDR3 region is CASSLGKETQYF. The CDR3 coding sequence is TGCGCCAGCAGCTTGGGTAAAGAGACCCAGTACTTC.

This clonotype has a handful of counts. A much larger clone sits a single nucleotide away, making a read error possible. The J gene is TRBJ1-1, the V gene TRBV11-2, with a weak D call TRBD1 (5 bases). The CDR3 is 14 amino acids. Germline V lookup: CDR1 SGHAT, CDR2 FQNNGV. The CDR3 coding sequence is TGTGCCAGCAGCTTCCAGGGTGTGAACACTGAAGCTCTCTTT. Amino acids: CASSFQGVNTEALF.

The V call is TRBV29-1, the J call TRBJ1-1; D remains ambiguous. This CDR3 comprises 10 residues. Per the germline V gene, CDR1 is SQVTM and CDR2 is ANQGSEA. CDR3 sequence (DNA): TGCAGGTCTTGGGGCACTGAAGCTTTCTTT. This translates into CRSWGTEAFF.

The chain recombines TRBV7-2 with TRBJ2-1; D unresolved. Germline loops: CDR1 SGHTA, CDR2 FQGNSA. This CDR3 has 12 residues. The V and J ends lost 5 bases and 8 bases respectively, with 10 bases between them. The CDR3 protein is CASSPLRYEQFF. CDR3 nucleotide sequence: TGTGCCAGCAGCCCCCTGAGGTATGAGCAGTTCTTC.

This clonotype was detected ten times or more. The rearrangement joins TRBV18 to TRBJ1-2; tentatively, D is TRBD1 (6 bases). This CDR3 region has 15 residues. Looked up from germline, CDR1 is KGHSH and CDR2 is LQKENI. Between the trimmed V and J ends, which lost 0 bases and 4 bases, there was a span of 12 bases. This chain's CDR3 is CASSPPTGQGYGYTF. The CDR3 DNA reads TGTGCCAGCTCACCACCGACAGGCCAGGGCTATGGCTACACCTTC.

This clonotype occurred many times. The chain combines TRBV5-1 with TRBJ2-5; unclear D gene. V lost 4 bases and J lost 5, with 9 bases in between. The CDR3 sequence is 12 residues long. Germline V gives CDR1 SGHRS, CDR2 YFSETQ. Here the CDR3 reads CASSDPVETQYF. CDR3 in DNA: TGCGCCAGCAGCGACCCGGTGGAGACCCAGTACTTC.

This clonotype was observed at least ten times. This chain connects TRBV3-1 to TRBJ2-2; unclear D gene. Deletions cut 7 bases from V and 2 bases from J, with 8 bases between. Germline CDR1 reads LGHDT; CDR2 reads YNNKEL (reference sequence). CDR3 length equals 13 residues. CDR3 sequence: CASKAKNTGELFF. Written as DNA, the CDR3 is TGTGCCAGCAAGGCGAAAAACACCGGGGAGCTGTTTTTT.

Turning to this clonotype: A much larger clone lies one base from this, so it may be a read error. The V and J genes are TRBV7-6 and TRBJ2-3, with D tentatively TRBD2 (6 bases). The CDR3 contains 13 residues. With 4 bases removed from V and 5 bases from J, the gap between germline ends came to 10 bases. Looked up from germline, CDR1 is SGHVS and CDR2 is FNYEAQ. The CDR3 is CASSWRVIDTQYF. CDR3 nucleotides: TGTGCCAGCAGCTGGAGGGTGATAGATACGCAGTATTTT.